This TCR beta chain was documented in a study of blood T cell repertoires in COVID-19. Study-wide background: The cDNA or gDNA used as material had been derived from T cells, B-cell-depleted T cells, or PBMCs.

Cohort placement rested on clinical history that participants reported themselves. The table came from immunoSEQ multiplex PCR; TCRdb's copy has only in-frame clones and leaves some out. The sample lists fewer than 350,000 clones, around 86% occurring once. About this clone: A read error may account for a junction end that differs from germline.

There are 12 residues in the CDR3. Germline values: CDR1 LGHDT, CDR2 YNNKEL (reference sequence). The source is a woman in her forties who had recovered from COVID-19. J is TRBJ2-7 and V is TRBV3-1 (or the pseudogene TRBV3-2); 8 positions agree with TRBD1. The sequenced sample consisted of PBMCs or T cells enriched from blood (not recorded which). The CDR3: CASSQDWTGRFF. The CDR3 DNA is TGTGCCAGCAGCCAAGATTGGACAGGGCGCTTTTTC.